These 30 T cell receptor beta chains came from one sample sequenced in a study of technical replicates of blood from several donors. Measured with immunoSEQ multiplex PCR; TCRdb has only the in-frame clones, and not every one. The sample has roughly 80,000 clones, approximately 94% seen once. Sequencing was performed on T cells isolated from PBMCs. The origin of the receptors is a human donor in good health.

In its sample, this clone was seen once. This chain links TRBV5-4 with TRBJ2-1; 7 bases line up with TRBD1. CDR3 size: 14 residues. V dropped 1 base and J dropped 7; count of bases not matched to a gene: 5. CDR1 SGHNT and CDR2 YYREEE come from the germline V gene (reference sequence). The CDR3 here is CASSLQGVMNEQFF. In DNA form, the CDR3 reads TGTGCCAGCAGCTTGCAGGGGGTGATGAATGAGCAGTTCTTC. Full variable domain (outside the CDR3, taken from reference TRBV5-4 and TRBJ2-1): ETGVTQSPTHLIKTRGQQVTLRCSSQSGHNTVSWYQQALGQGPQFIFQYYREEENGRGNFPPRFSGLQFPNYSSELNVNALELDDSALYLCASSLQGVMNEQFFGPGTRLTVL.

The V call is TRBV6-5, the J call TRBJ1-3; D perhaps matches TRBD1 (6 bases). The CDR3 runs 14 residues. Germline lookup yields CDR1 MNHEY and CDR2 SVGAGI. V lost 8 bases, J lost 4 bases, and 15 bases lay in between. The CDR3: CASGSQGKGNTIYF. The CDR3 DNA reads TGTGCCAGCGGGTCCCAGGGGAAGGGAAACACCATATATTTT.

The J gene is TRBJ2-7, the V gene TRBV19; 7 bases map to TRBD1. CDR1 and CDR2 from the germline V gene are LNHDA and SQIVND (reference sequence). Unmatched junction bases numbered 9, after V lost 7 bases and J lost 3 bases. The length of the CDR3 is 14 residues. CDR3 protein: CASTYRGTNYEQYF. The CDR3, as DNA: TGTGCCAGTACTTACAGGGGAACTAACTACGAGCAGTACTTC.

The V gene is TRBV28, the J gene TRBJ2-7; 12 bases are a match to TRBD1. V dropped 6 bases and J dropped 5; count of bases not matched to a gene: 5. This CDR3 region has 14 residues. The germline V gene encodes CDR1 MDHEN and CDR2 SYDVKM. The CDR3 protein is CASSRGQGADEQYF. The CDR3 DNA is TGTGCCAGCAGCCGGGGACAGGGGGCGGACGAGCAGTACTTC.

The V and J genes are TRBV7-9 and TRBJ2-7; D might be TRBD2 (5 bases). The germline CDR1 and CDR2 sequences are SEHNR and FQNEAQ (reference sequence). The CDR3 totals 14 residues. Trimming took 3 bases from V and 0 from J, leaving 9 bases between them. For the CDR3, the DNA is TGTGCCAGCAGCTTGACCGGGAACTCCTACGAGCAGTACTTC. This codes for CASSLTGNSYEQYF.

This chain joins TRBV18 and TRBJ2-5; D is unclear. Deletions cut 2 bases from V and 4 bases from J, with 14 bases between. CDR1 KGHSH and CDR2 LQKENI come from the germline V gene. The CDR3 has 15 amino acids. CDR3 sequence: CASSPGFNGRETQYF. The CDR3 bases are TGTGCCAGCTCACCAGGGTTTAATGGGCGAGAGACCCAGTACTTC.

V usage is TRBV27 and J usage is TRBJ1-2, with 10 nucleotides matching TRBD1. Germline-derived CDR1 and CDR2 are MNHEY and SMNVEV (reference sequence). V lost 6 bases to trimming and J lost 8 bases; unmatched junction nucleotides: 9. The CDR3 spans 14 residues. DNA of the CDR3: TGTGCCAGCAGCGAGCGACAGGGGGCAAGAGGCTACACCTTC. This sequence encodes CASSERQGARGYTF.

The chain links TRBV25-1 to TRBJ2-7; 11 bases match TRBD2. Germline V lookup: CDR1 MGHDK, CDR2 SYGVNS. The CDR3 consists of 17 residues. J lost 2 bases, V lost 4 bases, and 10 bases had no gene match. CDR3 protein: CASSAITGTSGTYEQYF. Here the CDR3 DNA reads TGTGCCAGCAGTGCCATAACCGGGACTAGCGGCACCTACGAGCAGTACTTC.

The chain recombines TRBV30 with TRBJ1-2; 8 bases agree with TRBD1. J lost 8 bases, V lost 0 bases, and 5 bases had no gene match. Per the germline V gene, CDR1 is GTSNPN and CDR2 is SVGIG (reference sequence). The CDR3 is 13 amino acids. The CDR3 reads CAWSVDRGGGYTF. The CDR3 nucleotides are TGTGCCTGGAGTGTAGACAGGGGTGGGGGCTACACCTTC.

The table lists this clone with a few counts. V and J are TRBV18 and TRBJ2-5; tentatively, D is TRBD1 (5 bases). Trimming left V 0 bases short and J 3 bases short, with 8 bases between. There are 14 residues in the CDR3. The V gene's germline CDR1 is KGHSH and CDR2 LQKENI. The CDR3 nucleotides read TGTGCCAGCTCACCACCTGTGACAGAAGAGACCCAGTACTTC. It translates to CASSPPVTEETQYF.

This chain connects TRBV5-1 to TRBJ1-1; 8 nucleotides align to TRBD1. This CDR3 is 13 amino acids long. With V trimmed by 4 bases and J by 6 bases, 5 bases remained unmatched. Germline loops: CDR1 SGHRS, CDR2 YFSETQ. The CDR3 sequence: CASSGVRGPEAFF. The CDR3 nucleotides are TGCGCCAGCAGCGGAGTCAGGGGGCCTGAAGCTTTCTTT.

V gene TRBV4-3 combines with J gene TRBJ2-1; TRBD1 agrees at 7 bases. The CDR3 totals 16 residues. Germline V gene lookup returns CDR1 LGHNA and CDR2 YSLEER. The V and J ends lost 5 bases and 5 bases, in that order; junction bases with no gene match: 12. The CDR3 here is CASSTLGQATNNEQFF. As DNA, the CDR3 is TGCGCCAGCAGCACCCTTGGACAGGCCACGAACAATGAGCAGTTCTTC.

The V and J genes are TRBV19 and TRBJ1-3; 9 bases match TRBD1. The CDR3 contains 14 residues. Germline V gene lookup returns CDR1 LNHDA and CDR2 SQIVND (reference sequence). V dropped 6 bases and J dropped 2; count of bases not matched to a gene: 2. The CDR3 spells CASSHRGPGNTIYF. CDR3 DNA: TGTGCCAGTAGCCACAGGGGGCCTGGAAACACCATATATTTT. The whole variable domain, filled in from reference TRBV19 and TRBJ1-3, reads DGGITQSPKYLFRKEGQNVTLSCEQNLNHDAMYWYRQDPGQGLRLIYYSQIVNDFQKGDIAEGYSVSREKKESFPLTVTSAQKNPTAFYLCASSHRGPGNTIYFGEGSWLTVV.

CDR3 loop: CAISDMAGSNQPQHF. The CDR3, as DNA: TGTGCCATCAGTGATATGGCAGGCAGCAATCAGCCCCAGCATTTT. This chain joins TRBV10-3 and TRBJ1-5; unclear D gene. This CDR3 has 15 amino acids. Germline lookup yields CDR1 ENHRY and CDR2 SYGVKD. Trimming removed 3 bases at V and 1 base at J, with 10 bases between.

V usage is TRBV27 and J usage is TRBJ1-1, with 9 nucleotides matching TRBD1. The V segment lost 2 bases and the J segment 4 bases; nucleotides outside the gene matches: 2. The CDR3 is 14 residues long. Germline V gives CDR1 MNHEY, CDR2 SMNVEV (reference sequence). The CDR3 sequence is CASSLTQGATEAFF. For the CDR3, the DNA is TGTGCCAGCAGTTTAACACAGGGGGCCACTGAAGCTTTCTTT.

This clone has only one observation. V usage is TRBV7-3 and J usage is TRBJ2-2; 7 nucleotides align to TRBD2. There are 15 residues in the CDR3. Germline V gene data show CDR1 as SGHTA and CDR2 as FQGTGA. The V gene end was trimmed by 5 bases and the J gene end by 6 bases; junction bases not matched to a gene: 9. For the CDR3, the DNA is TGTGCCAGCAGCGAGGCTTCTAGCGGAGCCGGGGAGCTGTTTTTT. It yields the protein CASSEASSGAGELFF.

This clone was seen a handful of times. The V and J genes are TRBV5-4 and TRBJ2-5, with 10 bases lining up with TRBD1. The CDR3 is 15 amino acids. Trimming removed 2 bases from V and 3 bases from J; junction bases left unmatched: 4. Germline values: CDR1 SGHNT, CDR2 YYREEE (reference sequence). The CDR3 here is CASSFGTGEKETQYF. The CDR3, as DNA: TGTGCCAGCAGCTTCGGGACAGGGGAAAAAGAGACCCAGTACTTC.

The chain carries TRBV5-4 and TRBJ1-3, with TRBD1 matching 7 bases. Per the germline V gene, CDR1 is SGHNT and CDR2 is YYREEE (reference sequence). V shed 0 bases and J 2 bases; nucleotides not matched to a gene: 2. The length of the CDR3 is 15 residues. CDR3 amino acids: CASSLEQGTGNTIYF. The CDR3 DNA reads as TGTGCCAGCAGCTTGGAACAGGGGACTGGAAACACCATATATTTT.

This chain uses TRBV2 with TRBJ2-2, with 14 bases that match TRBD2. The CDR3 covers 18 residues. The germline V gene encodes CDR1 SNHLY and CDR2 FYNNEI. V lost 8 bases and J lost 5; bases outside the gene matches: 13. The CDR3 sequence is CASATLGTSGSLTGELFF. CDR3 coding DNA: TGTGCCAGCGCTACCCTGGGGACTAGCGGGAGTTTGACCGGGGAGCTGTTTTTT.

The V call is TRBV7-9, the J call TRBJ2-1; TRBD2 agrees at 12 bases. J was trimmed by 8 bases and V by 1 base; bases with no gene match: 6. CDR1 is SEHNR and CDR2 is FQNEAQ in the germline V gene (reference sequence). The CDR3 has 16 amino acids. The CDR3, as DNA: TGTGCCAGCAGCTTAGTGCTAGCGGGAGGGCTTGATGAGCAGTTCTTC. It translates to CASSLVLAGGLDEQFF.

CDR3 protein: CASSSPGQSYGYTF. In nucleotides, the CDR3 is TGTGCCAGCAGCTCTCCGGGACAGTCCTATGGCTACACCTTC. The V and J genes are TRBV9 and TRBJ1-2; 7 bases agree with TRBD1. Germline assignment: CDR1 SGDLS and CDR2 YYNGEE. V lost 4 bases to trimming and J lost 4 bases; unmatched junction nucleotides: 7. The CDR3 loop spans 14 amino acids.

CDR3 nucleotides: TGTGCCAGTAGTACGACAGGGATCAGCGGGAGAAATACGCAGTATTTT. Protein product: CASSTTGISGRNTQYF. The rearrangement uses TRBV19 and TRBJ2-3; possible D gene TRBD2, 8 bases. The CDR3 loop spans 16 amino acids. The V end was cut by 4 bases, the J end by 7 bases, with 21 bases between. The germline V gene encodes CDR1 LNHDA and CDR2 SQIVND (reference sequence).

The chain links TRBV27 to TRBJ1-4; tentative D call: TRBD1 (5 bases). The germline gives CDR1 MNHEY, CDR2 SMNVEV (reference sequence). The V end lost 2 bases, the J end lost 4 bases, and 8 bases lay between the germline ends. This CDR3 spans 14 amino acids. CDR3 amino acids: CASSLAGVNEKLFF. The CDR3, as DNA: TGTGCCAGCAGTTTAGCGGGGGTTAATGAAAAACTGTTTTTT.

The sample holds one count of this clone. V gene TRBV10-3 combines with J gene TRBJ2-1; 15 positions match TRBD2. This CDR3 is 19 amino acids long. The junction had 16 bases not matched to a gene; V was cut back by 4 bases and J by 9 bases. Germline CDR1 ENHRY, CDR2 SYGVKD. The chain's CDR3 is CAISAGTSGRIFELGEQFF. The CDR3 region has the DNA TGTGCCATCAGTGCCGGGACTAGCGGGAGGATCTTTGAGTTAGGTGAGCAGTTCTTC.

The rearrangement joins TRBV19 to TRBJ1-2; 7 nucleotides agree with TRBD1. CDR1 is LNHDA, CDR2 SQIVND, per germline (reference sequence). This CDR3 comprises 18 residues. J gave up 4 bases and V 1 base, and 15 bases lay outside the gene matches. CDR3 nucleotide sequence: TGTGCCAGTAGTATAGGAAAGACAGGGAAAGTCTATCCCTATGGCTACACCTTC. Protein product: CASSIGKTGKVYPYGYTF.

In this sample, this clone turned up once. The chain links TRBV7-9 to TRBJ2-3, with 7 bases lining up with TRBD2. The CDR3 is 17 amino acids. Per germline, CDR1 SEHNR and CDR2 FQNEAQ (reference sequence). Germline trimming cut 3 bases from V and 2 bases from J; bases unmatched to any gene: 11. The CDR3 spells CASSLGWEGTYTDTQYF. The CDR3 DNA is TGTGCCAGCAGCTTGGGGTGGGAGGGTACCTACACAGATACGCAGTATTTT.

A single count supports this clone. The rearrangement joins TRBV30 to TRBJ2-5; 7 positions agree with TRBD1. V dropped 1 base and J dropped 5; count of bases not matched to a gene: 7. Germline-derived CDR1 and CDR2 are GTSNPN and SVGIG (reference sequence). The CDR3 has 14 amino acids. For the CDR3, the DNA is TGTGCCTGGAGTGCCGGACAGGACGGGGAGACCCAGTACTTC. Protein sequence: CAWSAGQDGETQYF.

CDR3 region: CASNLAGESYNEQFF. The CDR3 region has the DNA TGCGCCAGCAACCTAGCGGGAGAATCCTACAATGAGCAGTTCTTC. V usage is TRBV5-1 and J usage is TRBJ2-1, with 10 bases matching TRBD2. This CDR3 has 15 residues. J lost 1 base, V lost 6 bases, and 4 bases had no gene match. The germline CDR1 and CDR2 sequences are SGHRS and YFSETQ.

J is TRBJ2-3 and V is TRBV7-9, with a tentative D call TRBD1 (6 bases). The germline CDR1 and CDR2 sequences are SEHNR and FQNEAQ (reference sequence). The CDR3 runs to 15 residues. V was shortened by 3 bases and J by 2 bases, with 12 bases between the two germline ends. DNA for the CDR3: TGTGCCAGCAGCTTCCACAGGGATACCACAGATACGCAGTATTTT. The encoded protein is CASSFHRDTTDTQYF.

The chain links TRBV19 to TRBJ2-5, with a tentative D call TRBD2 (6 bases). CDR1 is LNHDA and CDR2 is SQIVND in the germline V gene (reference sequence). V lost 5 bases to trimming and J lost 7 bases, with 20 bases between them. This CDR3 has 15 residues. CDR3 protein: CASSSAMGLEGTQYF. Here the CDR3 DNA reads TGTGCCAGTAGTTCCGCAATGGGACTCGAAGGGACCCAGTACTTC.